This T cell receptor beta chain was sequenced in a study of cytomegalovirus exposure and HLA in healthy donors. Study at large: The 95 to 150 validation repertoires used the same platform as the roughly 620 first-cohort repertoires, a later analysis reported.

This clone was recorded only once. The antigen is undetermined. The ends lost 6 bases at V and 0 bases at J; junction bases unmatched: 3. Germline V gives CDR1 WNHNN, CDR2 SYGVQD (reference sequence). The CDR3 length is 14 residues. Clones were read by immunoSEQ multiplex PCR, and TCRdb kept only the in-frame ones, dropping some. The table includes approximately 270,000 clones, approximately 86% detected once. Points from the study as a whole: The majority of TCR sequences were rare, yet some public TCRs appeared in many donors.

The donors formed part of the roughly 120-subject validation cohort, distinct from the roughly 660-subject first cohort. V and J are TRBV10-1 and TRBJ2-5, with TRBD1 identical over 8 bases. This clonotype was sampled from a young woman in good health and CMV-seronegative. Sequenced material: PBMCs. The CDR3 loop reads CASSQTGDQETQYF. In DNA, the CDR3 is TGCGCCAGCAGCCAGACAGGGGACCAAGAGACCCAGTACTTC.